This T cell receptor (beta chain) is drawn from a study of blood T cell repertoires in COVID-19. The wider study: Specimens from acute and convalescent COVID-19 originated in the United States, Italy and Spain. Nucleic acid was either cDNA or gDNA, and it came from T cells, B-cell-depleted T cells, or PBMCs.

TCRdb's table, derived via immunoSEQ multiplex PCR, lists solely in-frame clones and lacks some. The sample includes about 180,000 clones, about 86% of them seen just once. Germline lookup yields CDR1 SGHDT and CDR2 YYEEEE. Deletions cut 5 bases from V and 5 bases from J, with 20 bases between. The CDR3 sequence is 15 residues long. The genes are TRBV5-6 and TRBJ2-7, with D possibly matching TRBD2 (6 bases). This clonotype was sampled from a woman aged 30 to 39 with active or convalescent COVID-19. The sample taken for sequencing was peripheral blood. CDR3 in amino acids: CASSWGPGEVNEQYF. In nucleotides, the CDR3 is TGTGCCAGCAGTTGGGGACCGGGGGAGGTGAACGAGCAGTACTTC.